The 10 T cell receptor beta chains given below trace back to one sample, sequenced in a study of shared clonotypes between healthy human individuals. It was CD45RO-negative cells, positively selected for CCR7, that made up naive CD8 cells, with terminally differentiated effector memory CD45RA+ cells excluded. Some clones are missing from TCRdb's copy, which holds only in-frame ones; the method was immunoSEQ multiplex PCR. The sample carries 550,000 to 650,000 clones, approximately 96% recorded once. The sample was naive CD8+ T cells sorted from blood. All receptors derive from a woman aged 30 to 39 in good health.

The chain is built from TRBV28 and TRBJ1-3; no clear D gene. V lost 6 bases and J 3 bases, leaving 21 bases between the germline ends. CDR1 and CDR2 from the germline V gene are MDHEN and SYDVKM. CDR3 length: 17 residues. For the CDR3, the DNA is TGTGCCAGCAGCTGGGGTACCCGCCCTCGGGGTGGAAACACCATATATTTT. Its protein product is CASSWGTRPRGGNTIYF.

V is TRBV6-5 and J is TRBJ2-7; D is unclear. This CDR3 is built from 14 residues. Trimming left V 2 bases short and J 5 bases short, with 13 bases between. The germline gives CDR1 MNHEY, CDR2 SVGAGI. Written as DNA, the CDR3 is TGTGCCAGCAGTTACGATGGTACGAAGGACGAGCAGTACTTC. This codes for CASSYDGTKDEQYF.

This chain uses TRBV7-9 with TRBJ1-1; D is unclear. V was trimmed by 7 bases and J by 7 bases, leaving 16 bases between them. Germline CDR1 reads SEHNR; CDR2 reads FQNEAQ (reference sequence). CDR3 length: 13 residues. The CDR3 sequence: CASTPWREVEAFF. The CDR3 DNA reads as TGTGCCAGCACCCCGTGGAGGGAGGTTGAAGCTTTCTTT.

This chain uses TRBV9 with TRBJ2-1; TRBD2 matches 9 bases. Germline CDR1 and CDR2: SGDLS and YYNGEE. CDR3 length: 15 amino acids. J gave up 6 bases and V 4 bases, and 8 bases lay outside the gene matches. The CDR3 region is CASSTLAGYFNEQFF. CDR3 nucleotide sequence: TGTGCCAGCAGCACCCTAGCGGGATATTTCAATGAGCAGTTCTTC.

This CDR3 reads CASSLGWGGSVEQYF. CDR3 sequence (DNA): TGTGCCAGCAGCTTGGGGTGGGGCGGGAGTGTAGAGCAGTACTTC. V usage is TRBV11-2 and J usage is TRBJ2-7, with 7 bases aligning to TRBD2. V gave up 3 bases and J gave up 7 bases; unmatched junction bases: 12. CDR3 length equals 15 residues. Germline V gene lookup returns CDR1 SGHAT and CDR2 FQNNGV.

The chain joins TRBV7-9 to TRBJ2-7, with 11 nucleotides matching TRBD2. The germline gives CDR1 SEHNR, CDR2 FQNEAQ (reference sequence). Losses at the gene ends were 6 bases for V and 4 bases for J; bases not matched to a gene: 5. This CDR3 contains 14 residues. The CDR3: CASRVAGGPYEQYF. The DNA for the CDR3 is TGTGCCAGCAGGGTAGCGGGAGGGCCGTACGAGCAGTACTTC.

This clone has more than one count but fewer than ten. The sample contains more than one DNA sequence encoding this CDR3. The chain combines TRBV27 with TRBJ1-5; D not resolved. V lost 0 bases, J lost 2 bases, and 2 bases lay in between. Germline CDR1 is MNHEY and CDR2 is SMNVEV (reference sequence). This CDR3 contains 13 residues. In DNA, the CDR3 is TGTGCCAGCAGTTTATCAGGCAATCAGCCCCAGCATTTT. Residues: CASSLSGNQPQHF.

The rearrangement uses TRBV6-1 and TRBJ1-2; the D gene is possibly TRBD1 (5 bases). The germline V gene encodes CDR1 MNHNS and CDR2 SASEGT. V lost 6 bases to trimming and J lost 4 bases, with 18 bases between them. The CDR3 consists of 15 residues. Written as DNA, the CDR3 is TGTGCCAGCAGCTCCTACAGGCTTGGGGGCTATGGCTACACCTTC. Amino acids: CASSSYRLGGYGYTF.

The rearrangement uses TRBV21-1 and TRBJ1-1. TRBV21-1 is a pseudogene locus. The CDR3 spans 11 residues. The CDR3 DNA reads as TGTGCCAGCAACCCTAGGACTGAAGCTTTCTTT. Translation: CASNPRTEAFF.

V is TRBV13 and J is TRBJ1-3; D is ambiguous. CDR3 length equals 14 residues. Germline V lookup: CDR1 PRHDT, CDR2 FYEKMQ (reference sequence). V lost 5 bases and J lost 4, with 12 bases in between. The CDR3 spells CASSPRVEGNTIYF. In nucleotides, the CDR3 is TGTGCCAGCAGCCCGCGGGTGGAAGGAAACACCATATATTTT.